This passage covers 28 T cell receptor beta chains from one sample sequenced in a study of T cell changes during pregnancy in multiple sclerosis. Measured with immunoSEQ multiplex PCR; TCRdb has only the in-frame clones, and not every one. Here the sample spans roughly 50,000 clones, 80% to 95% being singletons. Sample: CD4+ T cells from peripheral blood mononuclear cells, taken in the third trimester of pregnancy. Every receptor here comes from a female donor with multiple sclerosis, enrolled in a pregnancy study.

This clone has a single count. The CDR3 coding sequence is TGTGCCATCAGCCGAGCGGGAGAGGGCAATGAGCAGTTCTTC. It is translated as CAISRAGEGNEQFF. The chain has TRBV10-3 and TRBJ2-1; 8 positions agree with TRBD2. Germline V gives CDR1 ENHRY, CDR2 SYGVKD. This CDR3 spans 14 amino acids. Trimming cost V 6 bases and J 6 bases; bases outside gene matches: 7.

The V call is TRBV2, the J call TRBJ2-7, with TRBD1 matching over 7 bases. Germline V CDR1 and CDR2: SNHLY, FYNNEI. This CDR3 comprises 14 residues. V trimming: 6 bases; J trimming: 2 bases; junction bases outside the gene matches: 7. The CDR3 sequence is CASRRDSIPYEQYF. The CDR3 DNA is TGTGCCAGCAGACGGGACAGTATCCCCTACGAGCAGTACTTC. Full variable domain (outside the CDR3, taken from reference TRBV2 and TRBJ2-7): EPEVTQTPSHQVTQMGQEVILRCVPISNHLYFYWYRQILGQKVEFLVSFYNNEISEKSEIFDDQFSVERPDGSNFTLKIRSTKLEDSAMYFCASRRDSIPYEQYFGPGTRLTVT.

CDR3 DNA: TGTGCCAGCAGAGGTAGGCGGCTAGCGAGTCTCAATGAGCAGTTCTTC. This translates into CASRGRRLASLNEQFF. V is TRBV2 and J is TRBJ2-1, with TRBD2 as a possible D gene (6 bases). V lost 6 bases and J lost 6, with 21 bases in between. Germline-derived CDR1 and CDR2 are SNHLY and FYNNEI. The CDR3 runs 16 residues.

This clone occurred once. This chain connects TRBV19 to TRBJ1-1; D is possibly TRBD1 (6 bases). The CDR3 loop spans 12 amino acids. Trimming cost V 7 bases and J 11 bases, with 17 bases left between them. Germline CDR1 and CDR2: LNHDA and SQIVND (reference sequence). CDR3: CASTDSPRGAFF. CDR3 sequence (DNA): TGTGCCAGTACCGACTCACCTAGGGGGGCTTTCTTT.

J is TRBJ2-7 and V is TRBV9; TRBD2 matches 11 bases. Germline assignment: CDR1 SGDLS and CDR2 YYNGEE. The CDR3 totals 15 residues. Trimming removed 4 bases from V and 3 bases from J; junction bases left unmatched: 6. CDR3 sequence: CASSPRLAGGYEQYF. CDR3 DNA sequence: TGTGCCAGCAGCCCCCGGCTAGCGGGGGGCTACGAGCAGTACTTC.

The chain carries TRBV7-6 and TRBJ2-1; D is unclear. This CDR3 contains 12 residues. Deletions cut 5 bases from V and 10 bases from J, with 12 bases between. Germline V gene lookup returns CDR1 SGHVS and CDR2 FNYEAQ. CDR3 sequence reads: CASSRGPGEQFF. CDR3 DNA sequence: TGTGCCAGCAGCCGTGGCCCCGGGGAGCAGTTCTTC.

The J gene is TRBJ2-7, the V gene TRBV28, with TRBD1 matching 11 bases. The CDR3 contains 15 residues. Trimming cost V 5 bases and J 4 bases; bases outside gene matches: 7. Germline V lookup: CDR1 MDHEN, CDR2 SYDVKM. CDR3 in amino acids: CASSVSGTGGYEQYF. In nucleotides, the CDR3 is TGTGCCAGCAGTGTCTCCGGGACAGGGGGGTACGAGCAGTACTTC.

The V call is TRBV6-5, the J call TRBJ2-2; D is uncertain. Germline V gene sequence: CDR1 MNHEY, CDR2 SVGAGI. This CDR3 comprises 14 residues. Trimming cost V 4 bases and J 2 bases, with 8 bases left between them. In nucleotides, the CDR3 is TGTGCCAGCAGTTCCCTTAGCAACACCGGGGAGCTGTTTTTT. It codes for CASSSLSNTGELFF.

The chain recombines TRBV6-1 with TRBJ2-7, with 8 nucleotides matching TRBD2. V shed 4 bases and J 4 bases; nucleotides not matched to a gene: 6. Per germline, CDR1 MNHNS and CDR2 SASEGT. The CDR3 loop spans 14 amino acids. DNA for the CDR3: TGTGCCAGCAGTGTTGCGGGAGGAGGGTACGAGCAGTACTTC. This codes for CASSVAGGGYEQYF.

V gene TRBV7-2 combines with J gene TRBJ2-7, with 9 nucleotides matching TRBD2. Germline V gives CDR1 SGHTA, CDR2 FQGNSA. The CDR3 covers 15 residues. The junction had 8 bases not matched to a gene; V was cut back by 1 base and J by 7 bases. The DNA for the CDR3 is TGTGCCAGCAGCTTAGGGGCGGGAGGGCCCAGGGAGCAGTACTTC. It codes for CASSLGAGGPREQYF. Filled out from reference TRBV7-2 and TRBJ2-7, the complete variable domain reads GAGVSQSPSNKVTEKGKDVELRCDPISGHTALYWYRQSLGQGLEFLIYFQGNSAPDKSGLPSDRFSAERTGGSVSTLTIQRTQQEDSAVYLCASSLGAGGPREQYFGPGTRLTVT.

This chain uses TRBV5-6 with TRBJ2-2; 9 bases align to TRBD1. V was pared by 2 bases and J by 7 bases, with 15 bases of the junction left unmatched. The V gene's germline CDR1 is SGHDT and CDR2 YYEEEE. CDR3 length: 18 residues. CDR3 sequence: CASSFRIARQGGGGELFF. CDR3 sequence (DNA): TGTGCCAGCAGCTTCCGAATCGCCCGACAGGGGGGTGGCGGGGAGCTGTTTTTT.

This clone was detected only a few times. V is TRBV6-6 and J is TRBJ1-1; D is perhaps TRBD1 (5 bases). Germline V lookup: CDR1 MNHNY, CDR2 SVGAGI (reference sequence). The V end lost 0 bases, the J end lost 5 bases, and 7 bases lay between the germline ends. The CDR3 has 13 residues. The chain's CDR3 is CASSYSRGTEAFF. The CDR3 nucleotides read TGTGCCAGCAGTTACTCGCGGGGGACTGAAGCTTTCTTT.

CDR3 in amino acids: CASRQLAGVWDEQFF. CDR3 sequence (DNA): TGTGCCAGCCGCCAACTAGCGGGAGTTTGGGATGAGCAGTTCTTC. The chain uses TRBV6-1 and TRBJ2-1; 11 bases are a match to TRBD2. J lost 8 bases, V lost 8 bases, and 11 bases had no gene match. Germline CDR1 and CDR2: MNHNS and SASEGT. There are 15 residues in the CDR3.

The J gene is TRBJ1-2, the V gene TRBV14; D might be TRBD1 (6 bases). The CDR3 runs to 14 residues. Germline V CDR1 and CDR2: SGHDN, FVKESK. The V gene lost 4 bases and the J gene lost 1 base, with 10 bases spanning the gap. The CDR3 DNA is TGTGCCAGCAGCCCCATGGACAGTAACTATGGCTACACCTTC. This sequence encodes CASSPMDSNYGYTF. The entire variable domain, with the rest obtained from reference TRBV14 and TRBJ1-2, is as follows: EAGVTQFPSHSVIEKGQTVTLRCDPISGHDNLYWYRRVMGKEIKFLLHFVKESKQDESGMPNNRFLAERTGGTYSTLKVQPAELEDSGVYFCASSPMDSNYGYTFGSGTRLTVV.

The chain joins TRBV28 to TRBJ2-2; 11 nucleotides align to TRBD2. V was clipped by 0 bases and J by 3 bases; unmatched bases: 12. Per the germline V gene, CDR1 is MDHEN and CDR2 is SYDVKM. The CDR3 is 20 amino acids. The CDR3 region is CASSLCRWVAGGPDTGELFF. The CDR3 region has the DNA TGTGCCAGCAGTTTATGCAGGTGGGTAGCGGGAGGGCCGGACACCGGGGAGCTGTTTTTT.

The chain couples TRBV2 to TRBJ2-3; 7 nucleotides align to TRBD1. The CDR3 has 11 amino acids. Germline V lookup: CDR1 SNHLY, CDR2 FYNNEI. V shed 9 bases and J 5 bases; nucleotides not matched to a gene: 2. CDR3 protein: CARSGGDTQYF. The CDR3 coding sequence is TGTGCCAGATCAGGGGGAGATACGCAGTATTTT.

The chain joins TRBV5-4 to TRBJ1-3; a possible D gene is TRBD1 (5 bases). V was shortened by 3 bases and J by 4 bases, with 17 bases between the two germline ends. CDR3 length equals 16 residues. In germline, CDR1 is SGHNT, CDR2 YYREEE (reference sequence). The CDR3 region has the DNA TGTGCCAGCAGCTCAGGCGGGGGTTGGCAAGGAAACACCATATATTTT. Its protein is CASSSGGGWQGNTIYF.

The V call is TRBV11-2, the J call TRBJ2-2; possibly TRBD1 for D (5 bases). Trimming shortened V by 5 bases and J by 3 bases, and 7 bases separated the two germline ends. Germline-derived CDR1 and CDR2 are SGHAT and FQNNGV. The CDR3 spans 13 residues. For the CDR3, the DNA is TGTGCCAGCAGCGCAGGGTACACCGGGGAGCTGTTTTTT. Its translation: CASSAGYTGELFF.

This sequence joins TRBV19 and TRBJ1-1, with D possibly matching TRBD1 (5 bases). This CDR3 comprises 12 residues. Germline V gene lookup returns CDR1 LNHDA and CDR2 SQIVND (reference sequence). With 6 bases removed from V and 8 bases from J, the gap between germline ends came to 13 bases. This chain's CDR3 is CASSPSTEEAFF. CDR3 nucleotides: TGTGCCAGTAGCCCTTCGACAGAGGAAGCTTTCTTT.

The chain recombines TRBV19 with TRBJ2-1, with TRBD1 as a possible D gene (6 bases). V lost 7 bases to trimming and J lost 6 bases, with 22 bases between them. This CDR3 region has 16 residues. Germline CDR1 and CDR2: LNHDA and SQIVND (reference sequence). This chain's CDR3 is CASNFQHRAVGNEQFF. Written as DNA, the CDR3 is TGTGCCAGTAATTTTCAACACAGGGCGGTGGGCAATGAGCAGTTCTTC.

The CDR3 reads CASSLARQGGTDTQYF. DNA for the CDR3: TGTGCCAGCAGCCTAGCCAGACAGGGTGGCACAGATACGCAGTATTTT. The chain combines TRBV9 with TRBJ2-3; 7 bases line up with TRBD1. The CDR3 is made up of 16 amino acids. Trimming cost V 4 bases and J 1 base; bases outside gene matches: 9. CDR1 SGDLS and CDR2 YYNGEE come from the germline V gene.

With respect to this clone: One end of the junction varies from germline; a read error may be responsible. The gene calls are TRBV6-6 and TRBJ2-7; 9 positions agree with TRBD2. The CDR3 covers 14 residues. The germline CDR1 and CDR2 sequences are MNHNY and SVGAGI (reference sequence). The CDR3 nucleotides are TGTGCCAGCAGTTACTCGCCGCCCGTACCTAGCGGGGACTTC. This sequence encodes CASSYSPPVPSGDF.

CDR3: CASSPSIGESSYNEQFF. The DNA of the CDR3 is TGTGCCAGTAGTCCCAGTATAGGGGAAAGCTCCTACAATGAGCAGTTCTTC. The chain is built from TRBV19 and TRBJ2-1; the D gene is possibly TRBD1 (5 bases). The CDR3 spans 17 residues. V was clipped by 5 bases and J by 0 bases, with 17 bases between them. Germline V gene lookup returns CDR1 LNHDA and CDR2 SQIVND (reference sequence).

This chain links TRBV5-4 with TRBJ2-1; 14 nucleotides align to TRBD2. V shed 4 bases, J shed 9 bases, and the junction held 12 bases outside the gene matches. This CDR3 region has 17 residues. Germline V lookup: CDR1 SGHNT, CDR2 YYREEE (reference sequence). Here the CDR3 reads CASSGTSGRPGLGEQFF. CDR3 bases: TGTGCCAGCAGCGGGACTAGCGGGAGACCCGGTTTGGGTGAGCAGTTCTTC.

This clone was seen only once. V usage is TRBV5-1 and J usage is TRBJ2-1, with D uncertain. The CDR3 sequence is 19 residues long. CDR1 and CDR2 from the germline V gene are SGHRS and YFSETQ. Trimming removed 0 bases from V and 1 base from J, with 20 bases in between. The CDR3 loop reads CASSLARSVASRSYNEQFF. The CDR3 DNA reads TGCGCCAGCAGCTTGGCCCGAAGTGTGGCTAGTAGGTCCTACAATGAGCAGTTCTTC.

The chain combines TRBV25-1 with TRBJ2-5; TRBD1 is a possible D gene (6 bases). V lost 3 bases and J lost 2, with 13 bases in between. Per the germline V gene, CDR1 is MGHDK and CDR2 is SYGVNS. The CDR3 is made up of 15 amino acids. As DNA, the CDR3 is TGTGCCAGCAGTGAGCCACAGGGAAGTCAAGAGACCCAGTACTTC. This gives the protein CASSEPQGSQETQYF.

The gene calls are TRBV4-2 and TRBJ2-5; tentatively, D is TRBD1 (5 bases). Germline V gives CDR1 LGHNA, CDR2 YNFKEQ. V gave up 0 bases and J gave up 4 bases, with 12 bases separating them. The CDR3 has 15 residues. The CDR3 DNA reads as TGTGCCAGCAGCCAAGATTATGGGCAGGGAGAGACCCAGTACTTC. It is translated as CASSQDYGQGETQYF.

The CDR3 DNA reads TGTGCCACCAGCAGTGGGCGGACTAGCGGGAGGGACGAGCAGTACTTC. Translated, it gives CATSSGRTSGRDEQYF. The J gene is TRBJ2-7, the V gene TRBV15; TRBD2 matches 15 bases. Trimming cost V 3 bases and J 5 bases; bases outside gene matches: 5. Per the germline V gene, CDR1 is LNHNV and CDR2 is YYDKDF (reference sequence). This CDR3 has 16 residues.